The 31 T cell receptor beta chains reported below all come from one sample, sequenced in a study of CD8 T cells in Susac syndrome. An input of about 0.5 to 1 ug of RNA was subjected to reverse transcription using random hexamers. TCRdb passed the immunoSEQ multiplex PCR reads through MiXCR, listing each CDR3 protein once. The sample lists 150,000 to 200,000 distinct CDR3 sequences; 85% to 95% were seen once. Sequencing was performed on CD8+ T cells from PBMCs. The receptors come from a human donor with multiple sclerosis.

The chain is built from TRBV20-1 and TRBJ1-1, with 7 bases that match TRBD1. The CDR3 runs 13 residues. With 5 bases clipped from V and 4 bases from J, the junction kept 7 bases outside the gene matches. Per germline, CDR1 DFQATT and CDR2 SNEGSKA (reference sequence). The CDR3 loop is CSAQTGKVTEAFF. DNA for the CDR3: TGCAGTGCTCAGACAGGGAAGGTCACTGAAGCTTTCTTT.

J is TRBJ2-7 and V is TRBV5-6, with a weak D call TRBD2 (5 bases). V was trimmed by 6 bases and J by 4 bases, leaving 17 bases between them. Per the germline V gene, CDR1 is SGHDT and CDR2 is YYEEEE. The CDR3 is 14 residues long. The CDR3: CASTPESSGYEQYF. CDR3 sequence (DNA): TGTGCCAGCACCCCGGAATCGTCGGGGTACGAGCAGTACTTC.

The genes are TRBV5-1 and TRBJ2-5; D gene uncertain. In germline, CDR1 is SGHRS, CDR2 YFSETQ. Trimming shortened V by 0 bases and J by 5 bases, and 11 bases separated the two germline ends. CDR3 length: 14 residues. CDR3 coding DNA: TGCGCCAGCAGCTTGGTCGTCGGGTCGGAGACCCAGTACTTC. Its protein product is CASSLVVGSETQYF.

This clonotype was seen a single time. The gene calls are TRBV20-1 and TRBJ2-5; D is possibly TRBD1 (8 bases). The CDR3 contains 14 residues. Trimming removed 6 bases from V and 3 bases from J, with 17 bases in between. CDR1 and CDR2 (germline): DFQATT, SNEGSKA (reference sequence). The CDR3 loop reads CSARDRGGEETQYF. The DNA for the CDR3 is TGCAGTGCGCGTGACAGGGGAGGGGAAGAGACCCAGTACTTC.

This sequence joins TRBV7-6 and TRBJ2-1; 9 nucleotides align to TRBD2. CDR1 is SGHVS and CDR2 is FNYEAQ in the germline V gene. The V segment lost 1 base and the J segment 9 bases; nucleotides outside the gene matches: 7. The CDR3 length is 15 residues. In DNA, the CDR3 is TGTGCCAGCAGCTTAGAGGCGGGAGGGCCCCTTGAGCAGTTCTTC. Encoded protein: CASSLEAGGPLEQFF.

The chain carries TRBV5-1 and TRBJ2-7; 9 nucleotides line up with TRBD1. The CDR3 spans 14 residues. Germline assignment: CDR1 SGHRS and CDR2 YFSETQ. The V and J ends lost 2 bases and 5 bases, in that order; junction bases with no gene match: 5. The CDR3 DNA follows: TGCGCCAGCAGCTTTCGGACAGGGGTTGACGAGCAGTACTTC. Translation: CASSFRTGVDEQYF.

V gene TRBV13 combines with J gene TRBJ2-3; D may be TRBD1 (6 bases). Germline loops: CDR1 PRHDT, CDR2 FYEKMQ (reference sequence). V was trimmed by 4 bases and J by 5 bases, leaving 13 bases between them. The CDR3 consists of 14 residues. The CDR3 here is CASSSGPTGDTQYF. The DNA of the CDR3 is TGTGCCAGCAGCTCCGGACCGACAGGAGATACGCAGTATTTT.

V usage is TRBV20-1 and J usage is TRBJ1-5; 9 bases map to TRBD1. V shed 6 bases and J 4 bases; nucleotides not matched to a gene: 7. CDR3 length equals 14 residues. CDR1 and CDR2 (germline): DFQATT, SNEGSKA (reference sequence). This CDR3 reads CSATGGEGNQPQHF. The CDR3 region has the DNA TGCAGTGCCACAGGGGGCGAAGGGAATCAGCCCCAGCATTTT.

The chain joins TRBV13 to TRBJ2-7, with 7 bases that match TRBD1. Germline V gene sequence: CDR1 PRHDT, CDR2 FYEKMQ (reference sequence). V lost 5 bases, J lost 7 bases, and 5 bases stayed unmatched. The CDR3 consists of 12 residues. CDR3 residues: CASSTTGVEQYF. The CDR3 coding sequence is TGTGCCAGCAGCACCACAGGGGTAGAGCAGTACTTC.

This sequence joins TRBV7-9 and TRBJ2-5, with D unclear. The CDR3 extends over 14 amino acids. The germline gives CDR1 SEHNR, CDR2 FQNEAQ (reference sequence). The ends were cut back, 2 bases at V and 4 bases at J, with 11 bases in the middle. CDR3 DNA: TGTGCCAGCAGCTTAACAACGGAACTAGAGACCCAGTACTTC. Its protein product is CASSLTTELETQYF.

V and J are TRBV5-1 and TRBJ2-4, with D perhaps assigned TRBD1 or TRBD2 (5 bases each). This CDR3 contains 19 residues. Trimming pared 5 bases from V and 8 bases from J, leaving 32 bases between. Germline V gives CDR1 SGHRS, CDR2 YFSETQ. The CDR3 region has the DNA TGCGCCAGCAGTGCGTATCCAAACCTGCAGGGAATGGACGGGGACATTCAGTACTTC. Protein sequence: CASSAYPNLQGMDGDIQYF.

The rearrangement joins TRBV4-1 to TRBJ2-4; D gene unclear. Deletions cut 4 bases from V and 0 bases from J, with 10 bases between. Germline assignment: CDR1 MGHRA and CDR2 YSYEKL. The CDR3 covers 15 residues. CDR3 region: CASSRISLAKNIQYF. CDR3 in DNA: TGCGCCAGCAGCCGAATCAGCCTAGCCAAAAACATTCAGTACTTC.

V gene TRBV28 combines with J gene TRBJ2-7; 7 nucleotides line up with TRBD1. Germline V gives CDR1 MDHEN, CDR2 SYDVKM. V lost 6 bases and J lost 4; bases outside the gene matches: 15. The length of the CDR3 is 16 residues. The chain's CDR3 is CASRRVARGTDYEQYF. CDR3 bases: TGTGCCAGCAGACGGGTGGCAAGAGGGACAGATTACGAGCAGTACTTC.

The chain uses TRBV20-1 and TRBJ2-1, with a tentative D call TRBD2 (6 bases). V was cut by 1 base and J by 10 bases, with 11 bases left in between. Germline V CDR1 and CDR2: DFQATT, SNEGSKA (reference sequence). The CDR3 has 12 residues. The CDR3 reads CSARADREEQFF. Written as DNA, the CDR3 is TGCAGTGCTAGAGCGGACCGGGAGGAGCAGTTCTTC.

This rearrangement joins TRBV20-1 to TRBJ2-1, with no clear D. The CDR3 loop spans 13 amino acids. Trimming left V 4 bases short and J 0 bases short, with 7 bases between. Germline loops: CDR1 DFQATT, CDR2 SNEGSKA (reference sequence). The CDR3 bases are TGCAGTGCTATAGCTAGCTCCTACAATGAGCAGTTCTTC. Its protein is CSAIASSYNEQFF.

The chain has TRBV5-4 and TRBJ2-1; D is undetermined. Between the trimmed V and J ends, which lost 0 bases and 5 bases, there was a span of 12 bases. The CDR3 is 15 amino acids. Germline V gene data show CDR1 as SGHNT and CDR2 as YYREEE (reference sequence). CDR3: CASSLVEEGHNEQFF. The CDR3 nucleotides read TGTGCCAGCAGCTTGGTCGAGGAAGGGCACAATGAGCAGTTCTTC.

The V call is TRBV7-9, the J call TRBJ2-3, with 10 positions matching TRBD2. V shed 7 bases and J 0 bases; nucleotides not matched to a gene: 4. Germline V gives CDR1 SEHNR, CDR2 FQNEAQ (reference sequence). The CDR3 has 15 amino acids. The DNA for the CDR3 is TGTGCCAGCACCGCAGCGGGAGGGAGCACAGATACGCAGTATTTT. This sequence encodes CASTAAGGSTDTQYF.

This clonotype was seen once. V and J are TRBV2 and TRBJ2-7, with D hard to call. Germline V gene lookup returns CDR1 SNHLY and CDR2 FYNNEI. V was pared by 8 bases and J by 4 bases, with 9 bases between. The CDR3 contains 11 residues. As DNA, the CDR3 is TGTGCCAGCGGTCCCGCTTACGAGCAGTACTTC. Protein: CASGPAYEQYF.

The chain has TRBV7-8 and TRBJ2-3; TRBD2 aligns across 14 bases. The germline gives CDR1 SGHVS, CDR2 FQNEAQ. This CDR3 contains 15 residues. J was trimmed by 4 bases and V by 5 bases; bases with no gene match: 2. CDR3 DNA sequence: TGTGCCAGCAGCCTGACTAGCGGGAGGGCAGATACGCAGTATTTT. Its translation is CASSLTSGRADTQYF.

CDR3 nucleotide sequence: TGTGCCAGCAGTTTATGGAAAGTGGCAGGGTGTGAGCAGTACTTC. Amino acid sequence: CASSLWKVAGCEQYF. The chain recombines TRBV28 with TRBJ2-7, with a tentative D call TRBD1 (5 bases). This CDR3 region has 15 residues. Germline V gene sequence: CDR1 MDHEN, CDR2 SYDVKM. Trimming removed 0 bases from V and 7 bases from J, with 16 bases in between.

The chain joins TRBV4-1 to TRBJ2-1; tentatively, D is TRBD1 (6 bases). Germline CDR1 is MGHRA and CDR2 is YSYEKL. Trimming shortened V by 3 bases and J by 9 bases, and 12 bases separated the two germline ends. There are 13 residues in the CDR3. CDR3 region: CASSHLQGGEQFF. Written as DNA, the CDR3 is TGCGCCAGCAGCCACCTACAGGGCGGTGAGCAGTTCTTC.

The chain links TRBV5-1 to TRBJ1-2; no definite D call. Germline lookup yields CDR1 SGHRS and CDR2 YFSETQ. Trimming removed 4 bases from V and 4 bases from J, with 14 bases in between. The CDR3 length is 14 residues. CDR3 nucleotide sequence: TGCGCCAGCAGCCCGGGCGACGGGAGCTATGGCTACACCTTC. As protein: CASSPGDGSYGYTF.

This chain connects TRBV28 to TRBJ2-2; TRBD1 might be the D (7 bases). This CDR3 region has 14 residues. In germline, CDR1 is MDHEN, CDR2 SYDVKM. V gave up 3 bases and J gave up 7 bases, with 12 bases separating them. The CDR3 region is CASSFGGGIGELFF. The CDR3, as DNA: TGTGCCAGCAGTTTTGGAGGGGGCATCGGGGAGCTGTTTTTT.

The chain combines TRBV20-1 with TRBJ2-3; 10 bases are a match to TRBD2. CDR1 and CDR2 (germline): DFQATT, SNEGSKA (reference sequence). This CDR3 is built from 15 residues. J was trimmed by 6 bases and V by 1 base; bases with no gene match: 7. The CDR3 nucleotides are TGCAGTGCTAGAGTGGCTAGCGGGAGAGTGGATACGCAGTATTTT. Protein: CSARVASGRVDTQYF.

This chain connects TRBV6-2 or TRBV6-3 to TRBJ2-3; perhaps TRBD2 as D (6 bases). The CDR3 spans 19 residues. The V and J ends lost 4 bases and 6 bases respectively, with 29 bases between them. Germline V gives CDR1 MNHEY, CDR2 SVGEGT. The CDR3 DNA reads TGTGCCAGCAGTTCCGTTTTGGTGGGGTTAGCGGAACAACCGGATACGCAGTATTTT. Translated: CASSSVLVGLAEQPDTQYF.

The chain joins TRBV11-2 to TRBJ2-1; TRBD2 is a possible D gene (5 bases). The CDR3 has 12 residues. V dropped 1 base and J dropped 11 bases, with 9 bases sitting between them. Germline CDR1 reads SGHAT; CDR2 reads FQNNGV. The CDR3 DNA reads TGTGCCAGCAGCTTAGGGACTCCCCAGCAGTTCTTC. Its translation is CASSLGTPQQFF. The variable domain in full, with the rest retrieved from reference TRBV11-2 and TRBJ2-1, is EAGVAQSPRYKIIEKRQSVAFWCNPISGHATLYWYQQILGQGPKLLIQFQNNGVVDDSQLPKDRFSAERLKGVDSTLKIQPAKLEDSAVYLCASSLGTPQQFFGPGTRLTVL.

The CDR3 reads CSARDSGGSAHTYEQYF. CDR3 bases: TGCAGTGCTAGAGATTCGGGAGGCTCGGCACACACCTACGAGCAGTACTTC. The chain combines TRBV20-1 with TRBJ2-7, with 7 bases that match TRBD2. The germline V gene has CDR1 DFQATT and CDR2 SNEGSKA (reference sequence). This CDR3 contains 17 residues. V lost 0 bases and J lost 2; bases outside the gene matches: 13.

The chain combines TRBV20-1 with TRBJ1-5; D ambiguous. Germline CDR1 and CDR2: DFQATT and SNEGSKA (reference sequence). Trimming left V 0 bases short and J 4 bases short, with 10 bases between. The CDR3 is made up of 14 amino acids. The CDR3 DNA sequence: TGCAGTGCTAGAGAACCCTCGAGGAATCAGCCCCAGCATTTT. Translated: CSAREPSRNQPQHF.

The chain combines TRBV6-5 with TRBJ1-5; the D is unclear. Germline values: CDR1 MNHEY, CDR2 SVGAGI. The ends were cut back, 0 bases at V and 9 bases at J, with 9 bases in the middle. The CDR3 has 13 amino acids. The CDR3 DNA sequence: TGTGCCAGCAGTTACTCGAACAGTCTGCCCCAGCATTTT. Translation: CASSYSNSLPQHF.

The rearrangement joins TRBV27 to TRBJ1-5; 7 nucleotides line up with TRBD1. This CDR3 contains 15 residues. Germline loops: CDR1 MNHEY, CDR2 SMNVEV (reference sequence). Losses at the gene ends were 1 base for V and 5 bases for J; bases not matched to a gene: 5. CDR3 coding DNA: TGTGCCAGCAGTTTATTGGGAACAGGGGATCAGCCCCAGCATTTT. It yields the protein CASSLLGTGDQPQHF.

This chain connects TRBV27 to TRBJ2-7, with TRBD2 matching over 7 bases. Germline CDR1 MNHEY, CDR2 SMNVEV (reference sequence). The CDR3 sequence is 13 residues long. J was trimmed by 7 bases and V by 8 bases; bases with no gene match: 11. The DNA of the CDR3 is TGTGCCAGCGGGGAGGGCAGGGCGGTTGAGCAGTACTTC. Protein sequence: CASGEGRAVEQYF.